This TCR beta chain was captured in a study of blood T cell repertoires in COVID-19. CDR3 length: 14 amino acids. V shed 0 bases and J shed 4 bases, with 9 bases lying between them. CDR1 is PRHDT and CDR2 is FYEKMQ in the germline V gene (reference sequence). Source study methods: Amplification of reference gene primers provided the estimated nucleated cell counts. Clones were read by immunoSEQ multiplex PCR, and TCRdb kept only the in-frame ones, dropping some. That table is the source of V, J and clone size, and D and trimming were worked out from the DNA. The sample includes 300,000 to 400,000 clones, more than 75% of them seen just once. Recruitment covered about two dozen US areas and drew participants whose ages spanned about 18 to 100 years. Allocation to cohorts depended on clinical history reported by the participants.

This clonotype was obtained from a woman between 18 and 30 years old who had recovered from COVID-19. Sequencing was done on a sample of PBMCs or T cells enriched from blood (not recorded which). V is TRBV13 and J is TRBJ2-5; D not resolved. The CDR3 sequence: CASSLGPARETQYF. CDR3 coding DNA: TGTGCCAGCAGCTTAGGACCCGCTAGAGAGACCCAGTACTTC.